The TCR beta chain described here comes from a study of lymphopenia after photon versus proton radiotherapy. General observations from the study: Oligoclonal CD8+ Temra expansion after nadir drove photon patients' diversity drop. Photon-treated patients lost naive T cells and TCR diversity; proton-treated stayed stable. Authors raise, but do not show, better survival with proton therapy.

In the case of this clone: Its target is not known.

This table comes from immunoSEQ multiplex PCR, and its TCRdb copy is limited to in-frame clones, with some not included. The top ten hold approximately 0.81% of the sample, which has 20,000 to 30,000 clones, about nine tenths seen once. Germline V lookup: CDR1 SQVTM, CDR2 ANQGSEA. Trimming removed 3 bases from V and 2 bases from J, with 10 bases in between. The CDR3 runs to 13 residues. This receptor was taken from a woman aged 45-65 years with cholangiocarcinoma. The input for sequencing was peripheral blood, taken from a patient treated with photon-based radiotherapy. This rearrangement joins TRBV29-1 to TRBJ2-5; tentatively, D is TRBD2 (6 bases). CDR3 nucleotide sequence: TGCAGCGTTGATGCGGGGAGTCAAGAGACCCAGTACTTC. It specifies CSVDAGSQETQYF. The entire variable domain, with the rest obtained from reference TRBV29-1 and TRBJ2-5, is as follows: SAVISQKPSRDICQRGTSLTIQCQVDSQVTMMFWYRQQPGQSLTLIATANQGSEATYESGFVIDKFPISRPNLTFSTLTVSNMSPEDSSIYLCSVDAGSQETQYFGPGTRLLVL.